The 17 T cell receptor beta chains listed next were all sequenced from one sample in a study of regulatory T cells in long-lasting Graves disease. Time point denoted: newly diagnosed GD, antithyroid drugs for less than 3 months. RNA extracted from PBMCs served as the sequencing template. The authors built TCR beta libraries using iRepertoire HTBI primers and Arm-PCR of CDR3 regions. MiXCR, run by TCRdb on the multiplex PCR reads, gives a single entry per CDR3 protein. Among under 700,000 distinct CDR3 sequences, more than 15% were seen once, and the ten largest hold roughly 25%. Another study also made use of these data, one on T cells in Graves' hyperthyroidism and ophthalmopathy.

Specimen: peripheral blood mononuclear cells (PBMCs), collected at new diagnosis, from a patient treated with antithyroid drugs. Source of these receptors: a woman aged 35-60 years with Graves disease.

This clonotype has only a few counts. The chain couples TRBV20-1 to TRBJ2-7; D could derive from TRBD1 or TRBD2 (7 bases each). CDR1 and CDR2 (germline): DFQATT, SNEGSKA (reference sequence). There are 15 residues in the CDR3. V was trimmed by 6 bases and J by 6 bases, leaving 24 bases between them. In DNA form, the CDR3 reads TGCAGTGCCTGGGGAGGAAAAGGGGGCGGGAGCGAGCAGTACTTC. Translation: CSAWGGKGGGSEQYF.

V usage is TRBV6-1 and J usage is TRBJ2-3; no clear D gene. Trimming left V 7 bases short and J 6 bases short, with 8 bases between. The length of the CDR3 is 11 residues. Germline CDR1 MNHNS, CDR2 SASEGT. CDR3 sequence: CASTFYDTQYF. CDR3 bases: TGTGCCAGCACCTTCTATGATACGCAGTATTTT.

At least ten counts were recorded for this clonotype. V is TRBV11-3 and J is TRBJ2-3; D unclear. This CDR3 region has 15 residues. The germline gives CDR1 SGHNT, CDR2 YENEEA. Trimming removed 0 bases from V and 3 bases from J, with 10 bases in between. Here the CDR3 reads CASSLDGLQTDTQYF. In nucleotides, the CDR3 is TGTGCCAGCAGCTTAGATGGGTTGCAGACAGATACGCAGTATTTT.

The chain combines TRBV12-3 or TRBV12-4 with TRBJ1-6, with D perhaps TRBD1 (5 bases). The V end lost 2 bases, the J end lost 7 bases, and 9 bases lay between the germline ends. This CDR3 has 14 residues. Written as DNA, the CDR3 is TGTGCCAGCAGTTTACCGACAGCGAATTCACCCCTCCACTTT. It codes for CASSLPTANSPLHF.

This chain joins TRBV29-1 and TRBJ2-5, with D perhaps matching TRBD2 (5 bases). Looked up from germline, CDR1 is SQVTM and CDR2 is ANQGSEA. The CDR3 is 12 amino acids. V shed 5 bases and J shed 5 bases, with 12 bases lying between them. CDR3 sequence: CSVQPGGETQYF. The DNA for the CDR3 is TGCAGCGTTCAACCAGGCGGGGAGACCCAGTACTTC.

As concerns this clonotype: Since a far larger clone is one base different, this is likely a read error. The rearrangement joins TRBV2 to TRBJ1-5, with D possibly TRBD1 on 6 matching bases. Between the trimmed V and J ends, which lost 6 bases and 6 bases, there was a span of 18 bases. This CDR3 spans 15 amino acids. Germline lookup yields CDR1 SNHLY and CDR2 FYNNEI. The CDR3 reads CASRVQGRGSQPQHF. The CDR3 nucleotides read TGTGCCAGCAGGGTACAGGGACGAGGCAGTCAGCCCCAGCATTTT.

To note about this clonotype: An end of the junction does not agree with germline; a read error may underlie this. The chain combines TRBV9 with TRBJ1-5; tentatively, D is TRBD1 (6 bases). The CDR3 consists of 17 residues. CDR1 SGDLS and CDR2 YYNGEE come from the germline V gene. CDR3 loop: CASSVLQGYYSNQPQHF. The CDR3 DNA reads TGTGCCAGCAGCGTTTTACAGGGATACTATAGCAATCAACCCCAGCATTTT. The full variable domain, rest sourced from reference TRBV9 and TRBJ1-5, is DSGVTQTPKHLITATGQRVTLRCSPRSGDLSVYWYQQSLDQGLQFLIQYYNGEERAKGNILERFSAQQFPDLHSELNLSSLELGDSALYFCASSVLQGYYSNQPQHFGDGTRLSIL.

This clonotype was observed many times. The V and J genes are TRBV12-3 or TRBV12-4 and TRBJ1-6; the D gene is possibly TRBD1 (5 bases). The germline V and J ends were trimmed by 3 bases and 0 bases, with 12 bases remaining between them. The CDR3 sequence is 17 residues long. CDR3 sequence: CASSFKGLGSYNSPLHF. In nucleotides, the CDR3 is TGTGCCAGCAGTTTCAAGGGGCTCGGCTCCTATAATTCACCCCTCCACTTT.

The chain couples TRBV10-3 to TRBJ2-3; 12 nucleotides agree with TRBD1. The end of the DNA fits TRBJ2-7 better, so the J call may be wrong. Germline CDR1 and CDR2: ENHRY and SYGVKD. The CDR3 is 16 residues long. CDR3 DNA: TGTGCCATCAGTGAGTCGGGACAGGGGGCGTTAGACGAGCAGTACTTC. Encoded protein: CAISESGQGALDEQYF.

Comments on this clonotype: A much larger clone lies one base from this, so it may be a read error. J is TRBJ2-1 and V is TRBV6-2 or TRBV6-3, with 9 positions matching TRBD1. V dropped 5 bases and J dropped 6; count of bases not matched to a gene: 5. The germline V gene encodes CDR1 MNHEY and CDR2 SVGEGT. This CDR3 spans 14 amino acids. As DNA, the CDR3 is TGTGCCAGCAGTAACCGGGACAGGGTCAATGAGCAGTTCTTC. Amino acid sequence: CASSNRDRVNEQFF.

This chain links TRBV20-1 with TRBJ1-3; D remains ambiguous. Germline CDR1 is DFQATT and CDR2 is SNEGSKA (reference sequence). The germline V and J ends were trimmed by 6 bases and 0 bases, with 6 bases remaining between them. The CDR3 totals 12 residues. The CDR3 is CSARNSGNTIYF. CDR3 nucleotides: TGCAGTGCCAGGAACTCTGGAAACACCATATATTTT.

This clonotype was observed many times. As DNA, the CDR3 is TGTGCCAGCAGCTTAGCCCAGCTAGCGGGGGGCCAAGAGACCCAGTACTTC. Translating it yields CASSLAQLAGGQETQYF. The V call is TRBV11-2, the J call TRBJ2-5, with 11 positions matching TRBD2. The CDR3 has 17 residues. The J segment lost 1 base and the V segment lost 1 base, leaving 5 bases of the junction unmatched. The germline CDR1 and CDR2 sequences are SGHAT and FQNNGV. The whole variable domain, filled in from reference TRBV11-2 and TRBJ2-5, reads EAGVAQSPRYKIIEKRQSVAFWCNPISGHATLYWYQQILGQGPKLLIQFQNNGVVDDSQLPKDRFSAERLKGVDSTLKIQPAKLEDSAVYLCASSLAQLAGGQETQYFGPGTRLLVL.

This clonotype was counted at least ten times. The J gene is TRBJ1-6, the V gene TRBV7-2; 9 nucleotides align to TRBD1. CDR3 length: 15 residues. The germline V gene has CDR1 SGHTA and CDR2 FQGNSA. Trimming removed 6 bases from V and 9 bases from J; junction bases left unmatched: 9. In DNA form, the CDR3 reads TGTGCCAGCAGTCTCGGGACAGGGATGGGTTCACCCCTCCACTTT. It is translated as CASSLGTGMGSPLHF.

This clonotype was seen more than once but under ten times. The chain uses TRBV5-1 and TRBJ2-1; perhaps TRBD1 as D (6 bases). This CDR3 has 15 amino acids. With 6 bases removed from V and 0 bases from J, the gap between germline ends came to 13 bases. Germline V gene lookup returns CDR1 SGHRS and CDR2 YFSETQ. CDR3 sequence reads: CASMRDTSSYNEQFF. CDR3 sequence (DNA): TGCGCCAGCATGAGGGACACGAGCTCCTACAATGAGCAGTTCTTC.

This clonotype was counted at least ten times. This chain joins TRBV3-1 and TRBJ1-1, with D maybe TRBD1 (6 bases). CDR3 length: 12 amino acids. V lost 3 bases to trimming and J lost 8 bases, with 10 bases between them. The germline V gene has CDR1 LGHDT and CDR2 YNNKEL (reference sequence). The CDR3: CASSQGQLEAFF. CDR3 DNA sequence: TGTGCCAGCAGCCAGGGACAACTGGAAGCTTTCTTT.

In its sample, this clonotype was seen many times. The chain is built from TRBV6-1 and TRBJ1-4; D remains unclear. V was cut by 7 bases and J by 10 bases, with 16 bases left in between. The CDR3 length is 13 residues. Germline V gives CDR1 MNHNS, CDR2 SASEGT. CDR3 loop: CASTKEGYGKLFF. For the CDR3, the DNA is TGTGCCAGCACCAAAGAAGGGTACGGAAAACTGTTTTTT.

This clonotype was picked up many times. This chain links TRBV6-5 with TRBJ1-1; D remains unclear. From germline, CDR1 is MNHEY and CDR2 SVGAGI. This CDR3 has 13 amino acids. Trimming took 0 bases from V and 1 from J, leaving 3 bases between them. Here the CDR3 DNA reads TGTGCCAGCAGTTACTCGAAGAACACTGAAGCTTTCTTT. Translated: CASSYSKNTEAFF.